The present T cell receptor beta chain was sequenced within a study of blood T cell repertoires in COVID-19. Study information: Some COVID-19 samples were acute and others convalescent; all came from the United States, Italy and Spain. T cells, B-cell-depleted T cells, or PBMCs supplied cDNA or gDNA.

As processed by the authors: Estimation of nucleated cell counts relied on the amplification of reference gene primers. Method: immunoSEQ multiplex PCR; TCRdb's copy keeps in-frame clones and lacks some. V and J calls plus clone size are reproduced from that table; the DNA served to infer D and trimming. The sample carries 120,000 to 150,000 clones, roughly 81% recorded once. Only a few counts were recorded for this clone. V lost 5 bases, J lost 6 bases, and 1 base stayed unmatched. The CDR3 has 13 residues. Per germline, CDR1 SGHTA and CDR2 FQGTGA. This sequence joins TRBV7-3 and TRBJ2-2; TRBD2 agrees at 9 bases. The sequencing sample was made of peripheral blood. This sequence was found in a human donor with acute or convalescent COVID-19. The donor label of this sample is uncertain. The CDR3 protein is CASSERGAGELFF. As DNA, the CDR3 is TGTGCCAGCAGCGAGCGGGGGGCCGGGGAGCTGTTTTTT.